These 21 T cell receptor beta chains were sequenced from one sample in a study of CD4 T cells in relation to SARS-CoV-2 and coronaviruses. Their specific antigens are unknown. Some clones are missing from TCRdb's copy, which holds only in-frame ones; the method was immunoSEQ multiplex PCR. The repertoire holds 35,000 to 45,000 clones, with over 60% as singletons. The sample consisted of memory CD4+ T cells from PBMCs, cultured in vitro. The receptors here all came from an adult with COVID-19.

The rearrangement uses TRBV3-1 (or the pseudogene TRBV3-2) and TRBJ1-6; D is unclear. The CDR3 covers 15 residues. Per the germline V gene, CDR1 is LGHDT and CDR2 is YNNKEL (reference sequence). V gave up 1 base and J gave up 10 bases, with 14 bases separating them. The DNA for the CDR3 is TGTGCCAGCAGCCAAGGGGATCGGGTAGTCTCACCCCTCCACTTT. Its protein product is CASSQGDRVVSPLHF.

Judged by abundance, this clone is medium-sized. The chain is built from TRBV3-1 (or the pseudogene TRBV3-2) and TRBJ2-2; 8 positions match TRBD1. The ends lost 2 bases at V and 8 bases at J; junction bases unmatched: 10. Germline loops: CDR1 LGHDT, CDR2 YNNKEL (reference sequence). The CDR3 length is 16 residues. The CDR3 sequence is CASSQTDRAPRGELFF. CDR3 DNA sequence: TGTGCCAGCAGCCAAACGGACAGGGCCCCACGGGGGGAGCTGTTTTTT.

V gene TRBV28 combines with J gene TRBJ2-5; D gene unclear. Trimming cost V 1 base and J 9 bases, with 12 bases left between them. CDR1 is MDHEN, CDR2 SYDVKM, per germline. CDR3 length: 13 amino acids. The CDR3 here is CASSLSAVQSQYF. CDR3 sequence (DNA): TGTGCCAGCAGTTTATCGGCGGTTCAGTCCCAGTACTTC.

This chain connects TRBV28 to TRBJ1-1, with D uncertain. The CDR3 is 15 residues long. Between the trimmed V and J ends, which lost 6 bases and 3 bases, there was a span of 17 bases. Germline loops: CDR1 MDHEN, CDR2 SYDVKM. The CDR3 DNA is TGTGCCAGCAGGGCGGCCGGTCCCAAGGACACTGAAGCTTTCTTT. As protein: CASRAAGPKDTEAFF.

The chain links TRBV6-2 or TRBV6-3 to TRBJ2-7, with 7 bases aligning to TRBD2. CDR1 MNHEY and CDR2 SVGEGT come from the germline V gene. The length of the CDR3 is 14 residues. The junction had 3 bases not matched to a gene; V was cut back by 0 bases and J by 4 bases. The CDR3 DNA is TGTGCCAGCAGTTACTCGGCGGGAGCTTACGAGCAGTACTTC. Translated: CASSYSAGAYEQYF.

The V and J genes are TRBV5-4 and TRBJ2-5, with 13 bases identical to TRBD2. V was pared by 3 bases and J by 4 bases, with 6 bases of the junction left unmatched. Germline CDR1 reads SGHNT; CDR2 reads YYREEE (reference sequence). CDR3 size: 16 residues. CDR3 nucleotide sequence: TGTGCCAGCAGCTCCCCCGGACTAGCGGGAGCAGAGACCCAGTACTTC. Translating it yields CASSSPGLAGAETQYF.

This clone is deemed medium-sized. V gene TRBV28 combines with J gene TRBJ2-7; perhaps TRBD2 as D (6 bases). This CDR3 is built from 13 residues. Germline CDR1 is MDHEN and CDR2 is SYDVKM. V was clipped by 7 bases and J by 2 bases, with 12 bases between them. The CDR3 loop is CASKRDLPYEQYF. The CDR3 coding sequence is TGTGCCAGCAAAAGGGACTTGCCCTACGAGCAGTACTTC.

There are a few counts of this clone. This chain links TRBV2 with TRBJ2-1; 10 positions match TRBD2. The trim removed 4 bases at V and 6 bases at J, leaving 6 bases unmatched. CDR3 length: 15 residues. CDR1 and CDR2 (germline): SNHLY, FYNNEI. CDR3 nucleotides: TGTGCCAGCAGTGTTGCCCTAGCGGGAGCCAATGAGCAGTTCTTC. Its translation: CASSVALAGANEQFF.

For the CDR3, the DNA is TGTGCCAGCAGCTTATATAGCGGCGGCGGGGAGCTGTTTTTT. Residues: CASSLYSGGGELFF. This rearrangement joins TRBV5-4 to TRBJ2-2; tentative D call: TRBD2 (6 bases). V shed 2 bases and J shed 7 bases, with 12 bases lying between them. The CDR3 covers 14 residues. Germline V lookup: CDR1 SGHNT, CDR2 YYREEE (reference sequence). Combining the CDR3 with reference TRBV5-4 and TRBJ2-2 gives the whole variable domain ETGVTQSPTHLIKTRGQQVTLRCSSQSGHNTVSWYQQALGQGPQFIFQYYREEENGRGNFPPRFSGLQFPNYSSELNVNALELDDSALYLCASSLYSGGGELFFGEGSRLTVL.

The rearrangement uses TRBV5-4 and TRBJ2-7; either TRBD1 or TRBD2 may fit D (5 bases each). CDR3 length equals 14 residues. The V end lost 0 bases, the J end lost 9 bases, and 16 bases lay between the germline ends. Germline V lookup: CDR1 SGHNT, CDR2 YYREEE (reference sequence). The CDR3 DNA follows: TGTGCCAGCAGCTTGGACGAGGGGTGGGGCCGGCAGTACTTC. Translated: CASSLDEGWGRQYF.

CDR3: CASSEAAGLAGGNEQFF. CDR3 bases: TGTGCCAGCAGTGAAGCTGCCGGACTAGCGGGAGGAAATGAGCAGTTCTTC. The gene calls are TRBV6-1 and TRBJ2-1, with 14 bases aligning to TRBD2. Germline V CDR1 and CDR2: MNHNS, SASEGT. The CDR3 totals 17 residues. Losses at the gene ends were 0 bases for V and 7 bases for J; bases not matched to a gene: 5.

This chain uses TRBV19 with TRBJ2-5; no reliable D call. This CDR3 is 12 amino acids long. V was pared by 6 bases and J by 5 bases, with 10 bases between. Per germline, CDR1 LNHDA and CDR2 SQIVND (reference sequence). CDR3: CASSGLGETQYF. In DNA form, the CDR3 reads TGTGCCAGTAGCGGCCTTGGGGAGACCCAGTACTTC.

The gene calls are TRBV5-6 and TRBJ2-7; 7 nucleotides agree with TRBD1. The CDR3 contains 14 residues. Germline CDR1 and CDR2: SGHDT and YYEEEE. V gave up 2 bases and J gave up 6 bases; unmatched junction bases: 8. The CDR3 DNA sequence: TGTGCCAGCAGCTTCGACAGGGCGTCGGGCGAGCAGTACTTC. Protein product: CASSFDRASGEQYF.

The chain links TRBV30 to TRBJ1-2; D gene unclear. V dropped 8 bases and J dropped 8 bases, with 9 bases sitting between them. The CDR3 runs 9 residues. CDR1 and CDR2 (germline): GTSNPN, SVGIG (reference sequence). The CDR3 DNA reads TGTGCCCTGGGTATCGGCTACACCTTC. Its protein is CALGIGYTF.

The chain employs TRBV5-8 and TRBJ2-6, with D perhaps matching TRBD1 (5 bases). CDR3 length: 17 amino acids. Germline CDR1 reads SGHTS; CDR2 reads YDEGEE. Trimming stripped 10 bases from V and 10 bases from J, with 30 bases between. The CDR3 DNA sequence: TGTGCCGGACGACAGTCTCTTTTTGTAGGTGACCCAAACGTCCTGACTTTC. Translation: CAGRQSLFVGDPNVLTF.

By sample fraction, this clone is large. The V gene is TRBV7-9, the J gene TRBJ2-3; 12 bases map to TRBD2. Trimming at V came to 6 bases and at J to 5 bases, leaving 15 bases not matched to a gene. The CDR3 sequence is 18 residues long. Germline-derived CDR1 and CDR2 are SEHNR and FQNEAQ (reference sequence). The CDR3 reads CASSWTSGVSTRRDTQYF. CDR3 DNA: TGTGCCAGCAGTTGGACTAGCGGGGTCAGTACGAGACGAGATACGCAGTATTTT.

This clone has just a few counts. The V gene is TRBV7-9, the J gene TRBJ1-3; a possible D gene is TRBD1 (5 bases). Trimming took 5 bases from V and 8 from J, leaving 31 bases between them. The CDR3 consists of 19 residues. Germline V gene lookup returns CDR1 SEHNR and CDR2 FQNEAQ (reference sequence). CDR3 region: CASSRITGATLVYGDTIYF. The CDR3 bases are TGTGCCAGCAGCAGGATAACCGGGGCCACTCTCGTATACGGAGACACCATATATTTT.

The chain couples TRBV6-2 or TRBV6-3 to TRBJ2-5; D unclear. The CDR3 contains 14 residues. Per germline, CDR1 MNHEY and CDR2 SVGEGT. Trimming shortened V by 2 bases and J by 5 bases, and 12 bases separated the two germline ends. CDR3 loop: CASSYPDSRETQYF. CDR3 DNA sequence: TGTGCCAGCAGTTACCCGGATAGTAGGGAGACCCAGTACTTC.

V is TRBV29-1 and J is TRBJ2-7; D uncertain. V was shortened by 4 bases and J by 1 base, with 8 bases between the two germline ends. CDR3 size: 12 residues. Germline V gene lookup returns CDR1 SQVTM and CDR2 ANQGSEA. CDR3 nucleotides: TGCAGCGTTGTAGCCGTTTCCTACGAGCAGTACTTC. Its translation is CSVVAVSYEQYF.

The chain employs TRBV7-9 and TRBJ1-4; D gene unclear. Trimming stripped 1 base from V and 4 bases from J, with 16 bases between. Germline assignment: CDR1 SEHNR and CDR2 FQNEAQ (reference sequence). This CDR3 spans 17 amino acids. In nucleotides, the CDR3 is TGTGCCAGCAGCTTAGGGCTCGGTCGGCTGATTAATGAAAAACTGTTTTTT. Encoded protein: CASSLGLGRLINEKLFF.

V is TRBV4-1 and J is TRBJ1-2; 7 bases fit TRBD1. Germline V gene sequence: CDR1 MGHRA, CDR2 YSYEKL. Germline trimming cut 4 bases from V and 2 bases from J; bases unmatched to any gene: 10. The CDR3 has 16 residues. Here the CDR3 reads CASSPPLATGNYGYTF. DNA for the CDR3: TGCGCCAGCAGCCCCCCCTTAGCGACAGGGAACTATGGCTACACCTTC.